What follows describes a single TCR beta chain. Its binding antigen is unknown. This may stem from a read error, because a much larger clone lies one nucleotide away. For the TCR template, genomic DNA was extracted from bulk tumor tissue, and around 600 ng of gDNA was amplified for each sample. During surgery, multiple biopsies were taken from each primary tumor, with sampling sites spaced as far apart as possible within the tumor mass. The study cohort was described as untreated, and patients were newly diagnosed NSCLC cases undergoing curative surgery. Donors were some 15 newly diagnosed non-small cell lung cancer patients undergoing surgery with curative intent. The resected tumor masses were reviewed by two independent pathologists. Only high-quality DNA and RNA samples were carried forward to sequencing. The TCR beta CDR3 region was amplified with a multiplex PCR system whose first round of around 11 cycles used 32 V-gene forward primers and 13 J-gene reverse primers. First-round PCR used a QIAGEN Multiplex PCR Kit, and primer sequences were filed in Chinese patent CN105087789A. A second PCR round added Illumina universal primers using the Phusion High-Fidelity PCR Kit. Paired-end sequencing of TCR libraries was carried out on the Illumina HiSeq X Ten platform at a read length of 151 bp. In the authors' own workflow: Cutadapt removed reads without multiplex PCR primers, PEAR merged read pairs, and MiXCR with default settings called CDR3 regions. Repertoire diversity was assessed by Shannon entropy, and clonality was calculated as one minus the Shannon entropy divided by the ln of the count of productive unique sequences. Clonotypes present at frequencies of at least 0.5% were defined as dominant or high-frequency T-cell clones. In TCRdb, the public reads were trimmed at Q25 with fastp and aligned with MiXCR, with productive beta chains retained. Merged by CDR3 protein, the rows form single entries marked with the most common genes and DNA. None of the V and J calls come from the authors' own analysis; TCRdb made them. The sample table records just over 4,500 distinct CDR3 sequences; around a fifth of these occur just once. The ten largest clones represent 10% to 11% of the sample.

This entry belongs to a study of immune heterogeneity within non-small cell lung tumors (dated by TCRdb to between 2017 and 2018). General notes on the study: By histology, the tumors included nine to eleven non-squamous carcinomas, a few squamous cell carcinomas and 1 tumor not otherwise specified. To examine intratumoral immune heterogeneity, the study used whole-exome sequencing, RNA-seq and TCR beta repertoire sequencing on multiple spatially distinct regions of each NSCLC tumor. Neoantigen binding to each patient's HLA alleles was predicted with netMHCpan-3.0 for mutant peptides of 8 to 11 amino acids. TCR repertoires were analyzed from 60 or so tumor loci of approximately 14 patients, while transcriptome data covered only 40 or so loci from about a dozen patients.

Based on the germline V gene, the CDR1 and CDR2 sequences are SGHAT and FQNNGV. The CDR3, from cysteine to phenylalanine, totals 16 residues. Only the CDR3 part of the read is kept: 48 bases, read in frame from the first base. Trimming accounts for 7 bases at V and 6 bases at J, while the number of junction bases matched to no gene is 15. What the work shows at the level of the full study, not this receptor alone: Identical dominant CDR3B clonotypes recurred across loci within a patient, yet different tumor locations also harbored unique high-frequency clones. A statistically significant but moderate positive correlation (R around 0.35) was observed between local T-cell repertoire clonality and local tumor mutational burden. For the most part, high-frequency TCR beta clonotypes differed from one individual patient to another.

The sequenced sample consisted of lung tumor tissue. The V gene is TRBV11-2 and the J gene is TRBJ2-7, with 10 bases in between that match TRBD2. The origin of this receptor is a man in his 60s with non-small cell lung cancer. CDR3 sequence: CASTSNLAGVGSEQYF. The DNA sequence follows: TGTGCCAGCACCTCAAACCTAGCGGGAGTCGGTTCCGAGCAGTACTTC.